This T cell receptor beta chain is from a study of blood T cell repertoires in COVID-19. Study information: Acute-phase and convalescent COVID-19 samples originated in the United States, Italy and Spain. The analysed material was cDNA or gDNA that came from T cells, B-cell-depleted T cells, or PBMCs.

Original data processing: It was from reference gene primer amplification that nucleated cell counts were estimated. Measured with immunoSEQ multiplex PCR; TCRdb has only the in-frame clones, and not every one. The V and J calls and clone size come from that table; D and trimming were worked out from the DNA. Seen here are about 29,000 clones, 80% to 85% observed once, and the top ten hold about 9.8%. Comment on this clone: The same CDR3 also results from other DNA sequences found in this sample.

The CDR3 runs to 15 residues. Germline CDR1 MNHNS, CDR2 SASEGT. V was pared by 1 base and J by 4 bases, with 11 bases between. V is TRBV6-1 and J is TRBJ1-5; TRBD1 is a possible D gene (6 bases). Input material: peripheral blood. The receptor was derived from a man older than 75 with active COVID-19. CDR3 sequence reads: CASSEGARGNQPQHF. CDR3 sequence (DNA): TGTGCCAGCAGTGAAGGTGCAAGGGGGAATCAGCCCCAGCATTTT.